In this sample, the clone carrying this T cell receptor (beta chain) turned up a few times. The antigen remains unidentified. Survey-level resolution applied to immunoSEQ assay v3.0. Here immunoSEQ multiplex PCR was the method, and the copy in TCRdb shows in-frame clones only, minus some. The repertoire has just over 35,000 clones, roughly 85% of them found once; the top ten carry approximately 10%. These data belong to a study of long-term antiretroviral therapy in people with HIV. Background on the study: The earliest samples came about a decade before the 2015 immediate-ART recommendation.

V shed 5 bases and J shed 0 bases, with 8 bases lying between them. The germline CDR1 and CDR2 sequences are SGHTA and FQGTGA. The CDR3 spans 13 residues. Study-wide findings and caveats: The range of CDR3 lengths in HIV repertoires proved narrower than that found in controls. Repertoire dominance by clones expanded before ART was seen at all time points. ART preceded a rise in diversity that nonetheless stayed lower than in transplant donor controls.

The input for sequencing was unsorted PBMCs, taken 2.2 years after starting antiretroviral therapy. This chain links TRBV7-3 with TRBJ2-7, with no clear D. The TCR sequence derives from a man between 18 and 29 years old with HIV. Written as DNA, the CDR3 is TGTGCCAGCAGCCCGTACAGCTCCTACGAGCAGTACTTC. Its protein is CASSPYSSYEQYF. The full variable domain, rest sourced from reference TRBV7-3 and TRBJ2-7, is GAGVSQTPSNKVTEKGKYVELRCDPISGHTALYWYRQSLGQGPEFLIYFQGTGAADDSGLPNDRFFAVRPEGSVSTLKIQRTERGDSAVYLCASSPYSSYEQYFGPGTRLTVT.